This TCR beta chain was retrieved from a study of blood T cell repertoires in COVID-19. Study-level background: Some COVID-19 samples were acute and others convalescent; all came from the United States, Italy and Spain.

In the original analysis: For nucleated cells, counts were estimated from reference gene primer amplification. Using immunoSEQ multiplex PCR, the repertoire was profiled, and TCRdb retains in-frame clones only, with some absent. From that table come the V and J calls and clone size; the DNA was used to work out D and trimming. The sample holds about 270,000 clones, around 89% seen once. CDR1 is SGHTA and CDR2 is FQGNSA in the germline V gene. This CDR3 spans 15 amino acids. Germline trimming cut 5 bases from V and 6 bases from J; bases unmatched to any gene: 6. In terms of age and location, participants ranged from roughly 18 to 90 years and lived in about two dozen US areas.

The chain links TRBV7-2 to TRBJ2-1; 11 nucleotides agree with TRBD2. The TCR sequence derives from a woman aged 30 to 39 with acute COVID-19. Sequenced: PBMCs or T cells enriched from blood (not recorded which). The CDR3 spells CASSHSGRGLNEQFF. CDR3 in DNA: TGTGCCAGCAGCCATAGCGGGAGGGGCCTCAATGAGCAGTTCTTC.